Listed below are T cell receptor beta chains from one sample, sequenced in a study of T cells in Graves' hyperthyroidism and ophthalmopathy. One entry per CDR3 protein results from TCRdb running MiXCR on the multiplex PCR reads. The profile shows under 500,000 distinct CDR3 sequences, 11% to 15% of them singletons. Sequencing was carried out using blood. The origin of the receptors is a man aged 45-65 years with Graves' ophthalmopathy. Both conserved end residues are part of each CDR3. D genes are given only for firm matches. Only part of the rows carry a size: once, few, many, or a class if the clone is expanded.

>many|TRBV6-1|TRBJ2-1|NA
CASGAGINFNEQFF
TGTGCCAGCGGGGCGGGAATAAACTTCAATGAGCAGTTCTTC
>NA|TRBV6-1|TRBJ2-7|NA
CASSAIQAEQYF
TGTGCCAGCAGTGCGATACAGGCAGAGCAGTACTTC
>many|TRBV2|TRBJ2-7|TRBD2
CASSEAGLARPPSYEQYF
TGTGCCAGCAGTGAAGCGGGACTAGCGAGGCCTCCTTCCTACGAGCAGTACTTC
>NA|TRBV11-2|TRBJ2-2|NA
CASSHSGSSGELFF
TGTGCCAGCAGCCATTCTGGGAGTTCCGGGGAGCTGTTTTTT
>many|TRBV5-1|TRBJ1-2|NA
CASSLGANYGYTF
TGCGCCAGCAGCTTGGGAGCTAACTATGGCTACACCTTC
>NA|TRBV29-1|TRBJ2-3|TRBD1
CSVEGQGHTDTQYF
TGCAGCGTTGAGGGACAGGGGCACACAGATACGCAGTATTTT
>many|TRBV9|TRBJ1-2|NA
CASSVADSNYGYTF
TGTGCCAGCAGCGTAGCTGACAGTAACTATGGCTACACCTTC
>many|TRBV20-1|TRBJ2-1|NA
CSARDLGRQQFF
TGCAGTGCTAGAGATTTAGGACGACAGCAGTTCTTC
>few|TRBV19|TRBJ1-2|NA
CASSIGGTAMGYTF
TGTGCCAGTAGTATAGGCGGGACGGCAATGGGCTACACCTTC
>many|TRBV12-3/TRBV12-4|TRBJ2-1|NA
CASSSTGFLNNEQFF
TGTGCCAGCAGTTCCACAGGGTTTTTGAACAATGAGCAGTTCTTC
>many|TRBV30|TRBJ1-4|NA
CAWSVLGATNEKLFF
TGTGCCTGGAGTGTACTGGGTGCAACTAATGAAAAACTGTTTTTT
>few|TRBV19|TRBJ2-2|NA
CASTSTGELFF
TGTGCCAGTACGTCCACCGGGGAGCTGTTTTTT
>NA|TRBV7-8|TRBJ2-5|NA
CASSFAQETQYF
TGTGCCAGCAGCTTTGCTCAAGAGACCCAGTACTTC
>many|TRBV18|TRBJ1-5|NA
CASSPLGGKINQPQHF
TGTGCCAGCTCACCATTGGGGGGGAAGATCAATCAGCCCCAGCATTTT
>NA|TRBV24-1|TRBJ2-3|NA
CATSDSGQTDTDTQYF
TGTGCCACCAGTGATTCGGGACAAACAGACACAGATACGCAGTATTTT
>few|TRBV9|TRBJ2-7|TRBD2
CASSARPGLTYEQYF
TGTGCCAGCAGCGCGAGACCGGGACTAACCTACGAGCAGTACTTC
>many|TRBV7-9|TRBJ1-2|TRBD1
CASSDQGATNYGYTF
TGTGCCAGCAGCGATCAGGGGGCAACTAACTATGGCTACACCTTC
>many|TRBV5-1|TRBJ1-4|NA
CASSLVPTGSNEKLFF
TGCGCCAGCAGCTTGGTTCCGACCGGGTCTAATGAAAAACTGTTTTTT
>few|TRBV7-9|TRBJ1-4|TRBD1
CASSLRTGTNEKLFF
TGTGCCAGCAGCCTAAGGACAGGGACAAATGAAAAACTGTTTTTT
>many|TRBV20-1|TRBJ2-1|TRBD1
CSAVGTEDNEQFF
TGCAGTGCTGTTGGGACAGAGGACAATGAGCAGTTCTTC
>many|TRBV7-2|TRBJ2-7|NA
CASSLERRHEQYF
TGTGCCAGCAGCTTAGAACGAAGGCACGAGCAGTACTTC
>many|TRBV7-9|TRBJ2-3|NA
CASSSSARGTDTQYF
TGTGCCAGCAGCTCCTCCGCCAGGGGCACAGATACGCAGTATTTT